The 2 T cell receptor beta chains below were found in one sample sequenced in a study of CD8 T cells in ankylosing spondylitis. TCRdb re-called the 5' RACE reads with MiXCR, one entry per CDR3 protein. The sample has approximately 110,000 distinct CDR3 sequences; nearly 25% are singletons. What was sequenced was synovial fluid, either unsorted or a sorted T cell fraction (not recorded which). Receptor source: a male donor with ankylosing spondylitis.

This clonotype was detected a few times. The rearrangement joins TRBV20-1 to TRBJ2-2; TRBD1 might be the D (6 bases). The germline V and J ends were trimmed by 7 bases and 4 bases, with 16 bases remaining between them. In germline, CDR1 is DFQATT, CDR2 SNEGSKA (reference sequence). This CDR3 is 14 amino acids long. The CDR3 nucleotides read TGCAGTGTTGCTGCCGGACAGAGCACCGGGGAGCTGTTTTTT. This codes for CSVAAGQSTGELFF.

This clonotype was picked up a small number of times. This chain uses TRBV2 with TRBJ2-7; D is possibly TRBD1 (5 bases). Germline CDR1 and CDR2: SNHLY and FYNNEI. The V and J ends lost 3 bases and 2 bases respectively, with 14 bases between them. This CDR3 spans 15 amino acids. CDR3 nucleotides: TGTGCCAGCAGTGAGGGGCCGCTACCAACCTACGAGCAGTACTTC. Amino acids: CASSEGPLPTYEQYF.